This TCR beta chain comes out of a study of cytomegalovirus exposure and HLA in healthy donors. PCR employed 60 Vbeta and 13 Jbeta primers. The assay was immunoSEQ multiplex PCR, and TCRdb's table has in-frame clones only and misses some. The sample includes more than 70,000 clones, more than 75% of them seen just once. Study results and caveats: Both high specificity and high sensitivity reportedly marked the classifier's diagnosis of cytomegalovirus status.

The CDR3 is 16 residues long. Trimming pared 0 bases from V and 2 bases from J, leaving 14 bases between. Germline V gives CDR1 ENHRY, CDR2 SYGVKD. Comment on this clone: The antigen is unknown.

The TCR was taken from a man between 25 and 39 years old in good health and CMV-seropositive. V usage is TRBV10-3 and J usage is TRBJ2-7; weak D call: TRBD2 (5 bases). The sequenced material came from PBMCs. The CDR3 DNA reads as TGTGCCATCAGTGAGTCACCCGGCGGAGGAGCCTACGAGCAGTACTTC. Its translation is CAISESPGGGAYEQYF.